Reported below is one TCR beta chain. The entry originates in a study of blood T cell repertoires in COVID-19. In the study overall: Sites across the United States, Italy and Spain contributed samples from acute and convalescent COVID-19. Nucleic acid was either cDNA or gDNA, and it came from T cells, B-cell-depleted T cells, or PBMCs.

Original handling: How many nucleated cells were present was estimated from reference gene primer amplification. The data were produced by immunoSEQ multiplex PCR, yet TCRdb's version contains in-frame clones alone and is incomplete. Clonal size and the V and J genes are those of that table, whereas D and trimming came from the DNA. The sample has some 160,000 clones, about 83% seen once. Germline CDR1 reads LGHDT; CDR2 reads YNNKEL (reference sequence). V lost 4 bases and J lost 10, with 11 bases in between. The CDR3 totals 12 residues. This TCR derives from a woman of 80 years or more with COVID-19, enrolled during active disease. Sequencing was carried out using peripheral blood. The gene calls are TRBV3-1 (or the pseudogene TRBV3-2) and TRBJ2-1, with TRBD1 as a possible D gene (5 bases). The chain's CDR3 is CASSRLGAEQFF. CDR3 nucleotides: TGTGCCAGCAGCCGCCTTGGGGCGGAGCAGTTCTTC.